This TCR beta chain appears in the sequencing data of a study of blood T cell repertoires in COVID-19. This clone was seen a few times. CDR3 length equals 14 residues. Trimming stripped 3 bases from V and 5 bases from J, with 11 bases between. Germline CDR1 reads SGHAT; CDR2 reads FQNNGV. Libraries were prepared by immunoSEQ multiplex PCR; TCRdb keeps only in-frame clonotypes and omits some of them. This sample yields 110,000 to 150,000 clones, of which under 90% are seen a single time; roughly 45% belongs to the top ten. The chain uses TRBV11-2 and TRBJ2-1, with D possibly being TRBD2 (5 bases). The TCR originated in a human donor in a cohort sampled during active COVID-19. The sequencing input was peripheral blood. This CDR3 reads CASSLGRTDNEQFF. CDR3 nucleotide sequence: TGTGCCAGCAGCTTGGGTAGGACTGACAATGAGCAGTTCTTC.